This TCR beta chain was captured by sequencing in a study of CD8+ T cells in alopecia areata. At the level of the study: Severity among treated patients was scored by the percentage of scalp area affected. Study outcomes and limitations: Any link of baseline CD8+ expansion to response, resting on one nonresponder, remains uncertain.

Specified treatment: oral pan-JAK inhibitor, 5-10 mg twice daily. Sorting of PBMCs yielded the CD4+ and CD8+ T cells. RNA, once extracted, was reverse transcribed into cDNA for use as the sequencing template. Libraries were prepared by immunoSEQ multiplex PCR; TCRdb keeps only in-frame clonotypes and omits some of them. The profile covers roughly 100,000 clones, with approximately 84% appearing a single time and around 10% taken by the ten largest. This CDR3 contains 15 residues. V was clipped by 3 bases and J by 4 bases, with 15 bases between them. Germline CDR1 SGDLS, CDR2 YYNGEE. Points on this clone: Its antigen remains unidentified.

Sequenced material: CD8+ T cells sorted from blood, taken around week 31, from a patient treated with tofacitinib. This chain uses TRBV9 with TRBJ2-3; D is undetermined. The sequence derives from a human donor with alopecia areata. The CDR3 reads CASSAQFMNADTQYF. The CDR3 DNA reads TGTGCCAGCAGCGCCCAATTTATGAACGCAGATACGCAGTATTTT.